The rows below give T cell receptor beta chains drawn from one sample of a study of blood T cell repertoires in COVID-19. Sequencing used immunoSEQ multiplex PCR; TCRdb keeps in-frame clones, though not all of them. The repertoire consists of about 220,000 clones, with 84% occurring once and the leading ten covering around 2.5%. Material for sequencing was peripheral blood. The receptor source for this set is a man between 35 and 55 years old who had recovered from COVID-19. CDR3s include the opening cysteine and the closing phenylalanine or tryptophan. D genes are given only for firm matches. A row's size may be missing; if present it is once, few, many or a size class.

TRBV6-2/TRBV6-3	TRBJ2-2	.	TRBD2	CASSSGLAGGQGYTGELFF	TGTGCCAGCAGTTCTGGACTAGCGGGGGGACAAGGTTACACCGGGGAGCTGTTTTTT
TRBV7-7	TRBJ1-3	.	.	CASSESPPPTLNTIYF	TGTGCCAGCAGCGAGTCCCCCCCACCAACCCTTAACACCATATATTTT
TRBV6-6	TRBJ1-1	.	.	CASTGRGRNTEAFF	TGTGCCAGCACCGGGCGGGGGAGGAACACTGAAGCTTTCTTT
TRBV6-5	TRBJ2-5	.	TRBD2	CASRPTSGGLETQYF	TGTGCCAGCAGACCGACTAGCGGGGGGCTAGAGACCCAGTACTTC
TRBV5-4	TRBJ2-3	.	.	CASSLGDLTLTDTQYF	TGTGCCAGCAGCTTGGGCGATCTAACTCTCACAGATACGCAGTATTTT
TRBV11-2	TRBJ1-2	.	.	CASSLQGNYGYTF	TGTGCCAGCAGCTTACAGGGCAACTATGGCTACACCTTC
TRBV5-1	TRBJ1-1	.	.	CASSLAGDTEAFF	TGCGCCAGCAGCTTGGCGGGGGACACTGAAGCTTTCTTT
TRBV7-8	TRBJ2-7	.	TRBD1	CASSFWGQSSYEQYF	TGTGCCAGCAGCTTTTGGGGACAGAGCTCCTACGAGCAGTACTTC
TRBV27	TRBJ2-1	once	.	CASSPGTFYNEQFF	TGTGCCAGCAGTCCGGGGACATTCTACAATGAGCAGTTCTTC
TRBV5-4	TRBJ2-5	.	.	CASSGDLLVRETQYF	TGTGCCAGCAGCGGAGACCTTTTGGTGCGGGAGACCCAGTACTTC